The 8 T cell receptor beta chains presented below share a single source sample, sequenced in a study of CD8+ T cells in alopecia areata. RNA extraction was followed by reverse transcription into cDNA, which acted as the sequencing template. The repertoire was sequenced with immunoSEQ multiplex PCR; TCRdb's copy has only in-frame clones and lacks some. The repertoire holds some 150,000 clones, less than 80% seen once, with roughly 10% in the top ten. Material: CD8+ T cells sorted from blood, obtained at week 0. The receptors originated from a human donor with alopecia areata.

V is TRBV30 and J is TRBJ1-5, with TRBD1 identical over 7 bases. The CDR3 loop spans 15 amino acids. Germline CDR1 and CDR2: GTSNPN and SVGIG (reference sequence). V lost 5 bases, J lost 3 bases, and 10 bases stayed unmatched. The CDR3 sequence: CAWATQGRVNQPQHF. The CDR3 nucleotides read TGTGCCTGGGCGACACAGGGGAGAGTCAATCAGCCCCAGCATTTT.

This chain uses TRBV14 with TRBJ1-6, with 8 bases lining up with TRBD1. The CDR3 runs 14 residues. Germline trimming cut 4 bases from V and 5 bases from J; bases unmatched to any gene: 1. Germline-derived CDR1 and CDR2 are SGHDN and FVKESK. The CDR3 DNA reads TGTGCCAGCAGCCGGACAGGGAATAATTCACCCCTCCACTTT. As protein: CASSRTGNNSPLHF.

This clone occurred once. V usage is TRBV5-1 and J usage is TRBJ2-3; 8 bases match TRBD1. CDR1 is SGHRS, CDR2 YFSETQ, per germline. J lost 1 base, V lost 5 bases, and 6 bases had no gene match. This CDR3 spans 15 amino acids. In DNA form, the CDR3 reads TGCGCCAGCAGTCCCGGGACAGGCGGCACAGATACGCAGTATTTT. It translates to CASSPGTGGTDTQYF.

The V and J genes are TRBV29-1 and TRBJ2-7, with D perhaps matching TRBD1 (6 bases). Germline CDR1 reads SQVTM; CDR2 reads ANQGSEA. Trimming took off 6 bases at V and 3 bases at J, with 18 bases between the two ends. The CDR3 totals 14 residues. The CDR3 protein is CSVETQGVGYEQYF. CDR3 nucleotides: TGCAGCGTAGAAACACAGGGAGTCGGCTACGAGCAGTACTTC.

This clone showed up just a few times. This chain joins TRBV27 and TRBJ2-7; D gene uncertain. Germline values: CDR1 MNHEY, CDR2 SMNVEV (reference sequence). CDR3 length: 13 amino acids. The V end lost 0 bases, the J end lost 3 bases, and 6 bases lay between the germline ends. CDR3 bases: TGTGCCAGCAGTTTATCGGAAAACTACGAGCAGTACTTC. Its protein product is CASSLSENYEQYF.

The chain is built from TRBV9 and TRBJ1-2, with D unclear. Germline V gene lookup returns CDR1 SGDLS and CDR2 YYNGEE. The V gene lost 4 bases and the J gene lost 3 bases, with 19 bases spanning the gap. CDR3 length: 16 amino acids. The CDR3 DNA reads as TGTGCCAGCAGCTCCCCCCGAGCTCACACCGACTATGGCTACACCTTC. Its translation is CASSSPRAHTDYGYTF. The full variable domain, completed using reference TRBV9 and TRBJ1-2, is DSGVTQTPKHLITATGQRVTLRCSPRSGDLSVYWYQQSLDQGLQFLIQYYNGEERAKGNILERFSAQQFPDLHSELNLSSLELGDSALYFCASSSPRAHTDYGYTFGSGTRLTVV.

V gene TRBV15 combines with J gene TRBJ2-1; D remains ambiguous. This CDR3 comprises 12 residues. The V end lost 3 bases, the J end lost 5 bases, and 5 bases lay between the germline ends. The germline V gene encodes CDR1 LNHNV and CDR2 YYDKDF (reference sequence). This CDR3 is CATSRDNNEQFF. The CDR3 coding sequence is TGTGCCACCAGCAGGGATAACAATGAGCAGTTCTTC.

The J gene is TRBJ1-2, the V gene TRBV27; weak D call: TRBD1 (5 bases). The CDR3 extends over 14 amino acids. Looked up from germline, CDR1 is MNHEY and CDR2 is SMNVEV (reference sequence). The V end was cut by 5 bases, the J end by 5 bases, with 15 bases between. This CDR3 reads CASSAVGVGYGYTF. DNA of the CDR3: TGTGCCAGCAGTGCCGTAGGGGTGGGATATGGCTACACCTTC.